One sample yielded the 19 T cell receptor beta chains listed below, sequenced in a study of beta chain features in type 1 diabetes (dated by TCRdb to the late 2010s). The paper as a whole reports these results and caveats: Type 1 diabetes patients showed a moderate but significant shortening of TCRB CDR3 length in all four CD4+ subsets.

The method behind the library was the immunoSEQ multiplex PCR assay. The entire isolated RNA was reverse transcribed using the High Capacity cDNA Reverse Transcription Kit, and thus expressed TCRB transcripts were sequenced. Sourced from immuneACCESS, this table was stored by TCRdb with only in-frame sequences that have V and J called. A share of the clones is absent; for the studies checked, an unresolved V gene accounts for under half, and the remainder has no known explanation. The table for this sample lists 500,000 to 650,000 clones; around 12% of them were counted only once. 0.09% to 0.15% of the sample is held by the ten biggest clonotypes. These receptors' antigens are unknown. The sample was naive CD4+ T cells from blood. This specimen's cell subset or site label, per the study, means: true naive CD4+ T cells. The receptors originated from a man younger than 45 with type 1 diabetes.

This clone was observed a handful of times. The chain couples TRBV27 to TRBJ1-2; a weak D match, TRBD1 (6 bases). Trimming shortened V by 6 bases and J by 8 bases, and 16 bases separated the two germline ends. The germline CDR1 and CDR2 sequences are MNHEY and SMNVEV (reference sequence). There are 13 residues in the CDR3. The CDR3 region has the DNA TGTGCCAGCAGCACCGGGGGGGCGGGAGGCTACACCTTC. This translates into CASSTGGAGGYTF.

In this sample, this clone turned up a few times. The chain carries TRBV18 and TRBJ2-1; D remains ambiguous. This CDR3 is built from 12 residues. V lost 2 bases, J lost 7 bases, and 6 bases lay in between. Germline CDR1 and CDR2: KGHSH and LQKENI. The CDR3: CASSPGSNEQFF. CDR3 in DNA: TGTGCCAGCTCACCAGGGTCGAATGAGCAGTTCTTC.

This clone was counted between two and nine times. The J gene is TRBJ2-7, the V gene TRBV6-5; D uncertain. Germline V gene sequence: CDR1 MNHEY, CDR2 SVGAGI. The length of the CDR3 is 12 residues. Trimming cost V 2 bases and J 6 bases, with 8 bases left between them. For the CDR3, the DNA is TGTGCCAGCAGTTACACACGCGGCGAGCAGTACTTC. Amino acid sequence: CASSYTRGEQYF.

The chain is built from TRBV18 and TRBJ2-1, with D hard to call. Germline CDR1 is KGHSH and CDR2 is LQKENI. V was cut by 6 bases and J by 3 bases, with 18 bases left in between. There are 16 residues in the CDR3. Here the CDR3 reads CASSTTPRKIYNEQFF. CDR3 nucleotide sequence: TGTGCCAGCTCGACCACGCCTCGGAAAATCTACAATGAGCAGTTCTTC.

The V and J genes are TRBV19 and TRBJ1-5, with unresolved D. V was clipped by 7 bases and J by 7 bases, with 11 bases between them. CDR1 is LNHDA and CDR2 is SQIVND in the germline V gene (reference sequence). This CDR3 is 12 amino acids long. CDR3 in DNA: TGTGCCAGTAACTTAGGGTGGCAGCCCCAGCATTTT. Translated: CASNLGWQPQHF.

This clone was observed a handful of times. The CDR3 sequence: CASSPRQVAETQYF. The CDR3 DNA reads TGTGCCAGCAGCCCACGACAGGTCGCAGAGACCCAGTACTTC. The gene calls are TRBV13 and TRBJ2-5, with a weak D call TRBD1 (6 bases). Germline CDR1 PRHDT, CDR2 FYEKMQ (reference sequence). The V gene lost 5 bases and the J gene lost 4 bases, with 14 bases spanning the gap. CDR3 size: 14 residues.

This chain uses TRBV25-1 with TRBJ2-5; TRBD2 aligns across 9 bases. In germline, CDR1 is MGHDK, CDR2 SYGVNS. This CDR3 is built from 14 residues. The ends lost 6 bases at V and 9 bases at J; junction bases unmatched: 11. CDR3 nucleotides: TGTGCCAGCAGCTATGGGACTAGCCCCGTGGCCCAGTACTTC. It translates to CASSYGTSPVAQYF. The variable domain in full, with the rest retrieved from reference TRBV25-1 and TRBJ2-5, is EADIYQTPRYLVIGTGKKITLECSQTMGHDKMYWYQQDPGMELHLIHYSYGVNSTEKGDLSSESTVSRIRTEHFPLTLESARPSHTSQYLCASSYGTSPVAQYFGPGTRLLVL.

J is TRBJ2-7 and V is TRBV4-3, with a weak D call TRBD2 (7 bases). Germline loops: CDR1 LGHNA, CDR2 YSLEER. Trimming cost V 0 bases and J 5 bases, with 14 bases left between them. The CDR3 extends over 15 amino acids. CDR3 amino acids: CASSQDSAGANEQYF. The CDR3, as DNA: TGCGCCAGCAGCCAAGATTCGGCGGGGGCGAACGAGCAGTACTTC.

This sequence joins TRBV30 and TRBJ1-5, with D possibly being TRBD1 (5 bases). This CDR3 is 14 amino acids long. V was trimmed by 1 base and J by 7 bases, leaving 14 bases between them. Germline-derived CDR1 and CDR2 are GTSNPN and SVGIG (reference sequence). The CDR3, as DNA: TGTGCCTGGAGTGCCGGGGGGACGGGGCAGCCCCAGCATTTT. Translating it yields CAWSAGGTGQPQHF.

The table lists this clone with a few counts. Written as DNA, the CDR3 is TGTGCCAGCAGCCTAACGGGGCACAATGAGCAGTTCTTC. Translated: CASSLTGHNEQFF. V gene TRBV5-8 combines with J gene TRBJ2-1; D assignment may be TRBD1 or TRBD2 (5 bases each). This CDR3 region has 13 residues. Germline V lookup: CDR1 SGHTS, CDR2 YDEGEE. The ends were cut back, 4 bases at V and 5 bases at J, with 10 bases in the middle.

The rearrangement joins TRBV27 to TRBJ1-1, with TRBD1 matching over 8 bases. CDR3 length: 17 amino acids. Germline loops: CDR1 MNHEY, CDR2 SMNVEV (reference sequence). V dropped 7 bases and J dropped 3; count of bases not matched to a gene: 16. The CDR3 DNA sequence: TGTGCCAGCACCTCCGACAGGGGAGGATTCGGGTACACTGAAGCTTTCTTT. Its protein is CASTSDRGGFGYTEAFF.

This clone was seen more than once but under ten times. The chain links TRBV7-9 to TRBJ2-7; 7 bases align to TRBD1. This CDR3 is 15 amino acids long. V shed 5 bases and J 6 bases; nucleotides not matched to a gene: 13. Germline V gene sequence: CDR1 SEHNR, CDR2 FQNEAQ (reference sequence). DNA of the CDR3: TGTGCCAGCAGCCCCCTGGGGGCAGGGGGAGCCGAGCAGTACTTC. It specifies CASSPLGAGGAEQYF.

For the CDR3, the DNA is TGTGCCAGTACCTCCTCGGGGGGTACCGGGGAGCTGTTTTTT. Its translation is CASTSSGGTGELFF. The chain links TRBV19 to TRBJ2-2; 7 nucleotides align to TRBD2. This CDR3 is built from 14 residues. The ends lost 7 bases at V and 5 bases at J; junction bases unmatched: 7. Germline lookup yields CDR1 LNHDA and CDR2 SQIVND (reference sequence).

CDR3 in DNA: TGCGCCAGCAGCCAGGCCGGGACAGTTTACGAGCAGTACTTC. Protein sequence: CASSQAGTVYEQYF. This chain joins TRBV5-1 and TRBJ2-7; 7 nucleotides align to TRBD1. The CDR3 is 14 residues long. From germline, CDR1 is SGHRS and CDR2 YFSETQ. Trimming at V came to 4 bases and at J to 4 bases, leaving 8 bases not matched to a gene.

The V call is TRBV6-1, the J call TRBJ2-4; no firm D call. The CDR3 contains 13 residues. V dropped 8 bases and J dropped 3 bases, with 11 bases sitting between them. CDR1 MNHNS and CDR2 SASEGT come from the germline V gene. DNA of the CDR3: TGTGCCAGCTACCACAAGGACAAAAACATTCAGTACTTC. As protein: CASYHKDKNIQYF.

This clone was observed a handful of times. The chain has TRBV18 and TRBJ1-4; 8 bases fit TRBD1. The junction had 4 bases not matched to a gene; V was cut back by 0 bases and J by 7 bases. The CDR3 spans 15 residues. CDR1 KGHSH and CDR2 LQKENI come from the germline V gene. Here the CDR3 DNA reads TGTGCCAGCTCACCACCGGGCGACAGGGGTGAAAAACTGTTTTTT. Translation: CASSPPGDRGEKLFF.

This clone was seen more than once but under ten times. The CDR3 nucleotides read TGTGCCAGCAGCGTAGCCCTGGGGGCCCCCTACGAGCAGTACTTC. Translation: CASSVALGAPYEQYF. The rearrangement joins TRBV9 to TRBJ2-7; possibly TRBD1 for D (6 bases). There are 15 residues in the CDR3. V shed 0 bases and J shed 2 bases, with 12 bases lying between them. Germline CDR1 is SGDLS and CDR2 is YYNGEE. The full variable domain, with the rest looked up from reference TRBV9 and TRBJ2-7, is DSGVTQTPKHLITATGQRVTLRCSPRSGDLSVYWYQQSLDQGLQFLIQYYNGEERAKGNILERFSAQQFPDLHSELNLSSLELGDSALYFCASSVALGAPYEQYFGPGTRLTVT.

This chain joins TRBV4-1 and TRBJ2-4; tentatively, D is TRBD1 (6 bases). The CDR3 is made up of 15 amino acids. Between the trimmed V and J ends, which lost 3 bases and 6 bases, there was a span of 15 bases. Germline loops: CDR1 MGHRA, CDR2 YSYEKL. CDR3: CASSQEGGRVNIQYF. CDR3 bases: TGCGCCAGCAGCCAGGAAGGGGGACGGGTAAACATTCAGTACTTC.

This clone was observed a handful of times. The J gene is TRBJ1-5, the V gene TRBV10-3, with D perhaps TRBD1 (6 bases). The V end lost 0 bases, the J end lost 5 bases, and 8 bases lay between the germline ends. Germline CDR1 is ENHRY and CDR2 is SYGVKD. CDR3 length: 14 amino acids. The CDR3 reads CAISESEGDQPQHF. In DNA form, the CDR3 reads TGTGCCATCAGTGAGTCTGAGGGGGATCAGCCCCAGCATTTT.